This T cell receptor (beta chain) was sequenced during a study of spatial heterogeneity in lung cancer. Indicated time point: blood at routine non-recurrence follow-up after resection. From tumor, nontumor lung or frozen PBMC, whole RNA was taken unsorted for sequencing. TCRdb re-analysed the 5' RACE reads in MiXCR, keeping a single row per CDR3 protein. The table includes around 98,000 distinct CDR3 sequences, just under 20% detected once. This CDR3 has 13 amino acids. V shed 6 bases and J shed 2 bases, with 10 bases lying between them. Germline V gives CDR1 LNHDA, CDR2 SQIVND (reference sequence). The rearrangement uses TRBV19 and TRBJ1-1; TRBD1 is a possible D gene (6 bases). The source is a male donor with early-stage non-small cell lung cancer. The sequences come from PBMCs, collected at follow-up. CDR3 residues: CASRKDRNTEAFF. The CDR3 DNA reads as TGTGCCAGTAGGAAGGACAGAAACACTGAAGCTTTCTTT.